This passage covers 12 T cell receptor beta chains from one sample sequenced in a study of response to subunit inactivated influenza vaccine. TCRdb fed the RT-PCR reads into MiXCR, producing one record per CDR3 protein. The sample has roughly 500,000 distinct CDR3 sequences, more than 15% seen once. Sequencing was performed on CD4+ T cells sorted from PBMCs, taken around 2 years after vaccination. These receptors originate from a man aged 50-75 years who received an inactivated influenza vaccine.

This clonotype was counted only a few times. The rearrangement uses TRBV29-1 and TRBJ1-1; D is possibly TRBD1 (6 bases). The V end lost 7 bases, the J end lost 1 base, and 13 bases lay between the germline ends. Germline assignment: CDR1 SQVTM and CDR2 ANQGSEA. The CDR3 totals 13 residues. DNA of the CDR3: TGCAGCGCAGGAGGGGGGCCGAACACTGAAGCTTTCTTT. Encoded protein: CSAGGGPNTEAFF. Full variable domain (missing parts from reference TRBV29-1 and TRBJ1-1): SAVISQKPSRDICQRGTSLTIQCQVDSQVTMMFWYRQQPGQSLTLIATANQGSEATYESGFVIDKFPISRPNLTFSTLTVSNMSPEDSSIYLCSAGGGPNTEAFFGQGTRLTVV.

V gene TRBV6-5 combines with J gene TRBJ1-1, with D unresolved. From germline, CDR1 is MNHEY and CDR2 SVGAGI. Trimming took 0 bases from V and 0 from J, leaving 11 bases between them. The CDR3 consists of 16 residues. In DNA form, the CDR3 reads TGTGCCAGCAGTTACTCGTTGGCGCAGATGAACACTGAAGCTTTCTTT. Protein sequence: CASSYSLAQMNTEAFF.

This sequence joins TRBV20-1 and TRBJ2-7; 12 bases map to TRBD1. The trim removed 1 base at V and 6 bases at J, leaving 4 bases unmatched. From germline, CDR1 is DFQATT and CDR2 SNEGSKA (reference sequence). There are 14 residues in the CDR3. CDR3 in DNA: TGCAGTGCTAGAGGAGGGACAGGGGGCGTCGAGCAGTACTTC. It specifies CSARGGTGGVEQYF.

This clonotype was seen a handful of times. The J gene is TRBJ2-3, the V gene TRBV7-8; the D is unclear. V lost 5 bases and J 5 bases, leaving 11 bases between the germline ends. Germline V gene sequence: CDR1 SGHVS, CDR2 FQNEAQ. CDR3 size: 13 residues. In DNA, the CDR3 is TGTGCCAGCAGCACCGACTTAAAAGATACGCAGTATTTT. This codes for CASSTDLKDTQYF.

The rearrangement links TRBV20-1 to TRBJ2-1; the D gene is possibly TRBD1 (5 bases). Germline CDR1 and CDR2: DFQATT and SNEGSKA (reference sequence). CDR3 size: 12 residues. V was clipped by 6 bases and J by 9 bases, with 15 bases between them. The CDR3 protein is CSAGRVFTEQFF. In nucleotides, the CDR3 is TGCAGTGCCGGCAGGGTATTTACTGAGCAGTTCTTC.

CDR3 amino acids: CASSEYNEGASTGELFF. CDR3 sequence (DNA): TGTGCCAGCAGTGAATATAATGAGGGGGCGAGCACCGGGGAGCTGTTTTTT. This chain connects TRBV25-1 to TRBJ2-2, with 7 bases aligning to TRBD1. The CDR3 contains 17 residues. The germline V gene encodes CDR1 MGHDK and CDR2 SYGVNS. Trimming took 0 bases from V and 4 from J; bases not matched to a gene: 8.

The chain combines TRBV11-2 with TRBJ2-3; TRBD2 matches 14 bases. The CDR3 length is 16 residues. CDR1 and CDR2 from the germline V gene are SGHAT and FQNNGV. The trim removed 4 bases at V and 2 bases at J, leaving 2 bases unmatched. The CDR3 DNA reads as TGTGCCAGCAGCTGGACTAGCGGGGGGAACACAGATACGCAGTATTTT. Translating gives CASSWTSGGNTDTQYF.

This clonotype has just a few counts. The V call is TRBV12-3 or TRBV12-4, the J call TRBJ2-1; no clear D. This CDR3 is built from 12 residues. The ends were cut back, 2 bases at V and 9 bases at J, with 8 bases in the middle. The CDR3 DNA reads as TGTGCCAGCAGTTTAAGAGCGACTGAGCAGTTCTTC. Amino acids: CASSLRATEQFF.

The CDR3 region is CASSQDPAGEYEQYF. The CDR3 DNA follows: TGCGCCAGCAGCCAAGACCCGGCGGGAGAGTACGAGCAGTACTTC. V usage is TRBV4-3 and J usage is TRBJ2-7; 7 nucleotides match TRBD2. The CDR3 extends over 15 amino acids. V dropped 0 bases and J dropped 4; count of bases not matched to a gene: 6. Per the germline V gene, CDR1 is LGHNA and CDR2 is YSLEER.

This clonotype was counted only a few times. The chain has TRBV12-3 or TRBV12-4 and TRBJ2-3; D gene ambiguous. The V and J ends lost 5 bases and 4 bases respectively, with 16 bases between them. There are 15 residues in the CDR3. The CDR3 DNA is TGTGCCAGCAGTCCCCGGGTAACTTTTCCAGATACGCAGTATTTT. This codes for CASSPRVTFPDTQYF.

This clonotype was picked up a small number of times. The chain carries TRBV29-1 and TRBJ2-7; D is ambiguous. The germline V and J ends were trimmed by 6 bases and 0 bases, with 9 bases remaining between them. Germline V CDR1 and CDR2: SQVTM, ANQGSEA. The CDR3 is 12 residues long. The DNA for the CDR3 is TGCAGCGTGGCGGCCTCCTCCTACGAGCAGTACTTC. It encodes CSVAASSYEQYF.

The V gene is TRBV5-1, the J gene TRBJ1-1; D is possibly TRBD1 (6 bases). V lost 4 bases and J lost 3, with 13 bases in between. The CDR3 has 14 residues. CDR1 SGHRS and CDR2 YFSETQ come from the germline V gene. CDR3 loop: CASSVNRDHTEAFF. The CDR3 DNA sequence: TGCGCCAGCAGCGTAAACAGGGACCACACTGAAGCTTTCTTT.